Listed here are 20 T cell receptor beta chains from one sample, sequenced in a study of Graves' ophthalmopathy and Graves' hyperthyroidism. Transcripts of RNA were the source for amplifying TCR beta CDR3 regions. First-round RT-PCR with HTBI primers preceded a second-round multiplex PCR. TCRdb called the multiplex PCR reads again in MiXCR, with one record for every CDR3 protein. The sample contains about 740,000 distinct CDR3 sequences, 35% to 50% of which appear only once. What was sequenced was peripheral blood. These TCRs come from an adult man with Graves' ophthalmopathy.

This chain uses TRBV15 with TRBJ1-2; maybe TRBD1 (5 bases). This CDR3 has 15 amino acids. The V and J ends lost 0 bases and 8 bases respectively, with 16 bases between them. In germline, CDR1 is LNHNV, CDR2 YYDKDF (reference sequence). CDR3 sequence: CATSREAGAVGGYTF. For the CDR3, the DNA is TGTGCCACCAGCAGAGAGGCCGGGGCAGTGGGCGGCTACACCTTC.

This clonotype was recorded many times. The V and J genes are TRBV11-2 and TRBJ1-6, with D perhaps matching TRBD1 (5 bases). Trimming stripped 3 bases from V and 8 bases from J, with 17 bases between. The CDR3 covers 16 residues. Germline-derived CDR1 and CDR2 are SGHAT and FQNNGV. The DNA of the CDR3 is TGTGCCAGCAGCTTTTTACCCGTCCCGGGGGATTCACCCCTCCACTTT. Amino acid sequence: CASSFLPVPGDSPLHF.

The gene calls are TRBV25-1 and TRBJ1-6; no firm D call. Germline V gives CDR1 MGHDK, CDR2 SYGVNS. V lost 6 bases to trimming and J lost 9 bases, with 12 bases between them. This CDR3 region has 13 residues. CDR3 DNA sequence: TGTGCCAGCAGAGCCTCCTTGGGTTCACCCCTCCACTTT. Translated, it gives CASRASLGSPLHF. Complete variable domain (other parts from reference TRBV25-1 and TRBJ1-6): EADIYQTPRYLVIGTGKKITLECSQTMGHDKMYWYQQDPGMELHLIHYSYGVNSTEKGDLSSESTVSRIRTEHFPLTLESARPSHTSQYLCASRASLGSPLHFGNGTRLTVT.

V gene TRBV19 combines with J gene TRBJ1-4, with 9 bases that match TRBD1. The CDR3 spans 16 residues. The V and J ends lost 9 bases and 6 bases, in that order; junction bases with no gene match: 14. Germline loops: CDR1 LNHDA, CDR2 SQIVND (reference sequence). CDR3 loop: CASGTGRSGIDEKLFF. The CDR3 bases are TGTGCCAGCGGGACAGGGCGTAGCGGCATAGATGAAAAACTGTTTTTT.

On this clonotype itself: A much larger clone lies a single base off, so this may be a read error. This chain joins TRBV12-3 or TRBV12-4 and TRBJ1-2; possibly TRBD1 for D (6 bases). The CDR3 extends over 14 amino acids. CDR3 sequence: CAGSLGHGNYGYTF. CDR3 DNA: TGTGCCGGCAGTTTGGGACACGGAAACTATGGCTACACCTTC.

Ten or more counts support this clonotype. This sequence joins TRBV15 and TRBJ1-1; D is unresolved. Germline V gives CDR1 LNHNV, CDR2 YYDKDF (reference sequence). With 0 bases removed from V and 0 bases from J, the gap between germline ends came to 8 bases. The CDR3 is made up of 15 amino acids. CDR3 nucleotide sequence: TGTGCCACCAGCAGAGATTTAGTTGTGAACACTGAAGCTTTCTTT. This sequence encodes CATSRDLVVNTEAFF.

This clonotype was recorded many times. V and J are TRBV5-1 and TRBJ2-5; TRBD2 aligns across 9 bases. Per the germline V gene, CDR1 is SGHRS and CDR2 is YFSETQ. The CDR3 extends over 15 amino acids. The V and J ends lost 4 bases and 5 bases, in that order; junction bases with no gene match: 9. In nucleotides, the CDR3 is TGCGCCAGCAGCCTTACTAGCGGGTTGCGTGAGACCCAGTACTTC. Translation: CASSLTSGLRETQYF.

J is TRBJ1-1 and V is TRBV29-1, with D possibly matching TRBD1 (5 bases). The germline V and J ends were trimmed by 5 bases and 0 bases, with 10 bases remaining between them. This CDR3 has 13 residues. The germline CDR1 and CDR2 sequences are SQVTM and ANQGSEA. The CDR3 spells CSVRGQMNTEAFF. For the CDR3, the DNA is TGCAGCGTTCGGGGCCAAATGAACACTGAAGCTTTCTTT.

This clonotype was recorded many times. The J gene is TRBJ1-6, the V gene TRBV20-1; D may be TRBD1 (5 bases). V was clipped by 8 bases and J by 4 bases, with 15 bases between them. CDR1 DFQATT and CDR2 SNEGSKA come from the germline V gene (reference sequence). This CDR3 is 14 amino acids long. CDR3: CSSGPYPYNSPLHF. For the CDR3, the DNA is TGCAGTTCAGGGCCTTATCCTTATAATTCACCCCTCCACTTT.

The V gene is TRBV4-1, the J gene TRBJ2-5, with TRBD2 identical over 11 bases. V dropped 3 bases and J dropped 5; count of bases not matched to a gene: 8. The CDR3 is made up of 16 amino acids. The germline gives CDR1 MGHRA, CDR2 YSYEKL. The CDR3 bases are TGCGCCAGCAGCCACTTAGCGGGAGGGCCTAAGGAGACCCAGTACTTC. Encoded protein: CASSHLAGGPKETQYF.

This clonotype was found a few times. The rearrangement uses TRBV7-9 and TRBJ2-7; D call uncertain. This CDR3 comprises 13 residues. Germline CDR1 is SEHNR and CDR2 is FQNEAQ (reference sequence). With 4 bases removed from V and 3 bases from J, the gap between germline ends came to 10 bases. The CDR3 nucleotides are TGTGCCAGCAGCTCGACACTGATCTACGAGCAGTACTTC. Translating gives CASSSTLIYEQYF.

This clonotype showed up many times. Mismatch with germline at one junction end may stem from a read error. The rearrangement joins TRBV10-3 to TRBJ2-7, with D possibly being TRBD1 or TRBD2 (6 bases each). CDR1 is ENHRY and CDR2 is SYGVKD in the germline V gene. This CDR3 has 14 amino acids. The CDR3 region has the DNA TGTGCCACCAGTGGGGGGCCAGGGGACTACGAGCAGTACTTC. Encoded protein: CATSGGPGDYEQYF.

This clonotype was recorded at least ten times. The chain carries TRBV7-2 and TRBJ1-6; 9 nucleotides align to TRBD1. Germline lookup yields CDR1 SGHTA and CDR2 FQGNSA. The CDR3 has 15 amino acids. The V gene end was trimmed by 0 bases and the J gene end by 9 bases; junction bases not matched to a gene: 3. CDR3 protein: CASSLATGGGSPLHF. The CDR3 nucleotides read TGTGCCAGCAGCTTAGCAACAGGGGGCGGTTCACCCCTCCACTTT.

The V and J genes are TRBV19 and TRBJ1-5; tentative D call: TRBD1 (6 bases). Trimming cost V 3 bases and J 7 bases, with 16 bases left between them. The germline gives CDR1 LNHDA, CDR2 SQIVND (reference sequence). This CDR3 has 15 amino acids. The CDR3 sequence is CASSMGWAGVQPQHF. CDR3 in DNA: TGTGCCAGTAGTATGGGGTGGGCAGGGGTACAGCCCCAGCATTTT.

V usage is TRBV7-8 and J usage is TRBJ2-3, with 12 bases fitting TRBD2. V shed 6 bases, J shed 4 bases, and the junction held 5 bases outside the gene matches. The germline V gene encodes CDR1 SGHVS and CDR2 FQNEAQ. CDR3 length: 15 residues. The CDR3 bases are TGTGCCAGCAGTACGACTAGCGGGGGTGCAGATACGCAGTATTTT. Amino acids: CASSTTSGGADTQYF.

The V call is TRBV19, the J call TRBJ1-6; weak D call: TRBD1 (5 bases). V shed 11 bases and J shed 12 bases, with 23 bases lying between them. The CDR3 sequence is 14 residues long. CDR1 is LNHDA and CDR2 is SQIVND in the germline V gene (reference sequence). The CDR3 loop is CAWSVTRVEGPLHF. The CDR3 DNA reads as TGTGCCTGGAGTGTAACCAGGGTGGAAGGACCCCTCCACTTT. Full variable domain (missing parts from reference TRBV19 and TRBJ1-6): DGGITQSPKYLFRKEGQNVTLSCEQNLNHDAMYWYRQDPGQGLRLIYYSQIVNDFQKGDIAEGYSVSREKKESFPLTVTSAQKNPTAFYLCAWSVTRVEGPLHFGNGTRLTVT.

This clonotype was found many times. The V call is TRBV11-2, the J call TRBJ2-5; 7 bases are shared with TRBD1. The J segment lost 5 bases and the V segment lost 5 bases, leaving 5 bases of the junction unmatched. Germline V gives CDR1 SGHAT, CDR2 FQNNGV. The CDR3 spans 13 residues. The CDR3 spells CASSPGTVETQYF. Here the CDR3 DNA reads TGTGCCAGCAGCCCGGGGACAGTGGAGACCCAGTACTTC.

This clonotype was detected only a few times. The rearrangement links TRBV11-2 to TRBJ2-7, with D perhaps assigned TRBD1 or TRBD2 (5 bases each). Germline CDR1 is SGHAT and CDR2 is FQNNGV. Trimming removed 5 bases from V and 7 bases from J, with 21 bases in between. This CDR3 has 15 amino acids. CDR3 region: CASSPQGPRTGEQYF. The CDR3 DNA reads TGTGCCAGCAGCCCGCAGGGCCCCAGGACGGGGGAGCAGTACTTC.

This clonotype was observed at least ten times. The chain joins TRBV9 to TRBJ1-3; D is uncertain. Between the trimmed V and J ends, which lost 4 bases and 8 bases, there was a span of 19 bases. Germline V gene lookup returns CDR1 SGDLS and CDR2 YYNGEE. The CDR3 has 15 amino acids. CDR3 residues: CASSPGRSVVDTIYF. The CDR3 nucleotides are TGTGCCAGCAGCCCCGGACGAAGCGTAGTAGACACCATATATTTT.

V gene TRBV2 combines with J gene TRBJ2-6, with 11 nucleotides matching TRBD2. Germline CDR1 SNHLY, CDR2 FYNNEI. Trimming removed 5 bases from V and 0 bases from J; junction bases left unmatched: 12. There are 20 residues in the CDR3. CDR3 DNA: TGTGCCAGCAGTCCGACTCCCGGGACTAGCGGAAGCTCTGGGGCCAACGTCCTGACTTTC. Protein product: CASSPTPGTSGSSGANVLTF.